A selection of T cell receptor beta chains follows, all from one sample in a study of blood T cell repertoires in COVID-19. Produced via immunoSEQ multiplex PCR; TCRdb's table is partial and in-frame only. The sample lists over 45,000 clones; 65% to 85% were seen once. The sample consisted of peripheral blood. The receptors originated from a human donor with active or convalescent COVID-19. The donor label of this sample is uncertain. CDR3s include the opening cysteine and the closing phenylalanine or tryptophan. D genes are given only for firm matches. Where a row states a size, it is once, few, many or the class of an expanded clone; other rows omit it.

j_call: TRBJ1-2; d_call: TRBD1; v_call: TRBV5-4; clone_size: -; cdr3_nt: TGTGCCAGCAGCTCAGGGGGCTATGGCTACACCTTC; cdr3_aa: CASSSGGYGYTF
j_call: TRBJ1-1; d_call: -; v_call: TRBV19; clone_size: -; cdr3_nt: TGTGCCAGTAGTATATTTGGGGGGATGAACACTGAAGCTTTCTTT; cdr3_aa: CASSIFGGMNTEAFF
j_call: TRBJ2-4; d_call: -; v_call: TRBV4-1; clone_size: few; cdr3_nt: TGCGCCAGCAGCCAAGCAGGCGGGTTTGATATCACCAAAAACATTCAGTACTTC; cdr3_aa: CASSQAGGFDITKNIQYF
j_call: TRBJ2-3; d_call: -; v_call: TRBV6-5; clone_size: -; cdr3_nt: TGTGCCAGCAGGACTATCCCGAGCACAGATACGCAGTATTTT; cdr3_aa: CASRTIPSTDTQYF
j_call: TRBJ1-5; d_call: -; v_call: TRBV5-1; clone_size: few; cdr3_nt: TGCGCCAGCAGCTTGGGGGAGGATGGCAATCAGCCCCAGCATTTT; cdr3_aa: CASSLGEDGNQPQHF
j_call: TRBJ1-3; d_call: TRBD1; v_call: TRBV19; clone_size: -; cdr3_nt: TGTGCCAGTAGGCCACGGGACAGGTCATCTAGCTCTGGAAACACCATATATTTT; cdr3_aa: CASRPRDRSSSSGNTIYF
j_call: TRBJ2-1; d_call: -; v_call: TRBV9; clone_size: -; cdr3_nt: TGTGCCAGCAGCGTAGGTCGAGCGCCGTCGGGGAATGAGCAGTTCTTC; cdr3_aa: CASSVGRAPSGNEQFF
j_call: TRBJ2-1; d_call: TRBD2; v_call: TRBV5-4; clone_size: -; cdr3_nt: TGTGCCAGCAGCTTAATGCTAGCGGGAGGTAATGAGCAGTTCTTC; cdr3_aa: CASSLMLAGGNEQFF
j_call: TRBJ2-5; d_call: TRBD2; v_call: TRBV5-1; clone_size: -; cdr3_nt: TGCGCCAGCAGCCTCCTGGGTCGGGGGGGCCAAGAGACCCAGTACTTC; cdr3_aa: CASSLLGRGGQETQYF
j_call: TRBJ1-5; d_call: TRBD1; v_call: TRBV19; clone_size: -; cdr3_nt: TGTGCCAGTAGTGCGACAGGGGGCAATCAGCCCCAGCATTTT; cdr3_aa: CASSATGGNQPQHF
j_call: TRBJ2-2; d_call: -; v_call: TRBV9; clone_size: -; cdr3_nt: TGTGCCAGCAGCGACCCCCCGGACAGAACTTACCCCGGGGAGCTGTTTTTT; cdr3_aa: CASSDPPDRTYPGELFF
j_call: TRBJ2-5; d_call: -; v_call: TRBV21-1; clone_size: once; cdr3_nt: TGTGCCAGCAGCAAAGAAGAGCGGACTCCCCACCAAGAGACCCAGTACTTC; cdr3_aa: CASSKEERTPHQETQYF
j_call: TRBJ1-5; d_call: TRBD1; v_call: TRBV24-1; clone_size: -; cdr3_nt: TGTGCCACTGGACAGGGTGCGTATCAGCCCCAGCATTTT; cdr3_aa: CATGQGAYQPQHF
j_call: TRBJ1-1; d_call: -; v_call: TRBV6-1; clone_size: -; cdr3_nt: TGTGCCAGCAGTGGCCGCAAGTACGGGAAAGTGAACACTGAAGCTTTCTTT; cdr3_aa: CASSGRKYGKVNTEAFF
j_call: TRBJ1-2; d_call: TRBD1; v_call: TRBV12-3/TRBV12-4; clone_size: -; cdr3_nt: TGTGCCAGCATACTCGACAGGGGAGATGGCTACACCTTC; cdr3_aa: CASILDRGDGYTF
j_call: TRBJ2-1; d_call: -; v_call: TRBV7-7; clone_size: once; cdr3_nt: TGTGCTAGCAGCTCCCAGGATACCTACAATGAGCAGTTCTTC; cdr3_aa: CASSSQDTYNEQFF
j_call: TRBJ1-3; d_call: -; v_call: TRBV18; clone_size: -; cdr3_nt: TGTGCCAGCTCACCCCCTTCTTCAGGAGGGAAGGCTGGAAACACCATATATTTT; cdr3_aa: CASSPPSSGGKAGNTIYF
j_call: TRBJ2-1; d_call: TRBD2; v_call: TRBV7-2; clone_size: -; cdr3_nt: TGTGCCAGCAGCTTAGCCCTAGCGGCGAATGAGCAGTTCTTC; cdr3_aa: CASSLALAANEQFF
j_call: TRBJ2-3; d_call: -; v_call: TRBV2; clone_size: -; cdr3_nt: TGTGCCAGCAGTAGACAGCGCCAAGGCACAGATACGCAGTATTTT; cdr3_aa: CASSRQRQGTDTQYF
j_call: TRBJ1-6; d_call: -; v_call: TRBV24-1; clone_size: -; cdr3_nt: TGTGCCACCGCCGGGAGGGGAAATTCACCCCTCCACTTT; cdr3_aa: CATAGRGNSPLHF
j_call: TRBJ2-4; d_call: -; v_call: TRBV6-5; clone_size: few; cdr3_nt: TGTGCCAGCAGTTACTCGATGCAGGTGAAAGGTAGCATTCAGTACTTC; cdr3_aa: CASSYSMQVKGSIQYF
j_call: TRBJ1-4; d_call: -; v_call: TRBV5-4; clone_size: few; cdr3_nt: TGTGCCAGCAGCTCGACAGGTGTTAATGAAAAACTGTTTTTT; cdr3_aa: CASSSTGVNEKLFF
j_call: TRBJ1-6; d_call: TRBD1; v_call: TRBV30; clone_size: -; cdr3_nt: TGTGCCTGGAGTGGAGGGGGCAGGGCCGGTGGAAATTCACCCCTCCACTTT; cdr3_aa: CAWSGGGRAGGNSPLHF
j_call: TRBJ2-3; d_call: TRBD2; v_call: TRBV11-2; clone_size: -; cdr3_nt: TGTGCCAGCAGCTTAGGACAACTAGCGGGAGGGCCCCCCACAGATACGCAGTATTTT; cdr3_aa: CASSLGQLAGGPPTDTQYF
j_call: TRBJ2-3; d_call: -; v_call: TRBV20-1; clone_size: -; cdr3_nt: TGCAGCCTCACAGATACGCAGTATTTT; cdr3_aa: CSLTDTQYF
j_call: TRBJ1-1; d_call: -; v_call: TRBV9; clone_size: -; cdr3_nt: TGTGCCAGCAGCCCGCCGCAGAGCAGGGGAGCTTTCTTT; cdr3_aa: CASSPPQSRGAFF
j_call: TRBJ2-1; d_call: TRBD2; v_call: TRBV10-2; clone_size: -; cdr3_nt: TGCGCCAGCAGTGATGGACTAGCGGGAACTGAGCAGTTCTTC; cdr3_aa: CASSDGLAGTEQFF
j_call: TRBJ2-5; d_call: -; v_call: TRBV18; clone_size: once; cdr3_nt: TGTGCCAGCTCACGACGGGAGAAAGAGACCCAGTACTTC; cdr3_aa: CASSRREKETQYF
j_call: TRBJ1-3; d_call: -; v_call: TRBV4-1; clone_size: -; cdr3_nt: TGCGCCAGCAGCTGGGGCCAGAGCTCTGGAAACACCATATATTTT; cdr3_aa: CASSWGQSSGNTIYF
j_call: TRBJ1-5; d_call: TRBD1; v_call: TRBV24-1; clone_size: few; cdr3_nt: TGTGCCACCAGTGAGGCCAATCAGGGGGCAGGGCAGCCCCAGCATTTT; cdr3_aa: CATSEANQGAGQPQHF